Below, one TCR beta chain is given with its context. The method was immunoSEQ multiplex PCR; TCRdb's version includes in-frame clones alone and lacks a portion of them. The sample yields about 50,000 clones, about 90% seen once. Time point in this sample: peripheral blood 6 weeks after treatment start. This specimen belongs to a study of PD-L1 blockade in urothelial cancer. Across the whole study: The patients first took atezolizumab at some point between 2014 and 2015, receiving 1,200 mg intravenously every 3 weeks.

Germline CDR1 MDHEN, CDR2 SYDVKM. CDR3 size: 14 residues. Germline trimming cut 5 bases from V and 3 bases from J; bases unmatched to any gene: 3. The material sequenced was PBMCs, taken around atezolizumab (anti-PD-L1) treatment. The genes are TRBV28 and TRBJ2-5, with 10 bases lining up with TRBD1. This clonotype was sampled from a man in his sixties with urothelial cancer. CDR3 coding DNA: TGTGCCAGCAGTATGGACAGGGGGAAAGAGACCCAGTACTTC. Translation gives CASSMDRGKETQYF.